This TCR beta chain came from a study of shared clonotypes between healthy human individuals. Study background: The study used three CD4 naive, three CD4 memory, two CD8 naive and one CD8 memory plate per donor.

CDR3 length: 13 residues. The V gene's germline CDR1 is PRHDT and CDR2 FYEKMQ (reference sequence). V gave up 5 bases and J gave up 0 bases, with 7 bases separating them. Study-level findings and limits: A handful of donors showed sharing of about 5.5% of naive CD4 clonotypes. Researchers found naive subsets generally carried larger estimated richness than memory subsets.

For this clone: What it binds is not known.

Per sorted-subset replicate PCR, input was 200 to 250 ng DNA, representing roughly 29,000 T cell genomes. Here immunoSEQ multiplex PCR was the method, and the copy in TCRdb shows in-frame clones only, minus some. The repertoire holds 400,000 to 600,000 clones, with around 96% as singletons. The rearrangement links TRBV13 to TRBJ2-5, with D perhaps matching TRBD2 (5 bases). Sequenced sample: naive CD4+ T cells sorted from blood. Noted subset: CD45RA+ positively selected. The TCR originated in a woman aged 30 to 39 in good health. The CDR3 is CASSRGYQETQYF. In DNA form, the CDR3 reads TGTGCCAGCAGCCGGGGATACCAAGAGACCCAGTACTTC.